The TCR beta chain described here comes from a study of T cells expressing NK-cell markers. Study context: The study drew TCR beta repertoires from sorted CD3+CD56+NKG2C+, CD3+CD56+NKG2C- and CD3+CD56-NKG2C+ T cells.

TCRdb re-analyzed the 5' RACE reads; it lists each CDR3 protein once, without DNA. The data show 440,000 or so distinct CDR3 sequences, and the top ten clones hold 6% to 8%. The CDR3 is 12 amino acids. Per germline, CDR1 SGHDT and CDR2 YYEEEE. Material: blood T cells: a sorted CD56 or NKG2C T cell subset, CD4+ or CD8+ T cells, or bulk PBMC T cells (not recorded which). The receptor was derived from a woman aged 18 to 75 in good health. The chain couples TRBV5-6 to TRBJ2-1; absent DNA, TCRdb's TRBD2 call cannot be checked. CDR3 amino acids: CASSLTSGREFF.